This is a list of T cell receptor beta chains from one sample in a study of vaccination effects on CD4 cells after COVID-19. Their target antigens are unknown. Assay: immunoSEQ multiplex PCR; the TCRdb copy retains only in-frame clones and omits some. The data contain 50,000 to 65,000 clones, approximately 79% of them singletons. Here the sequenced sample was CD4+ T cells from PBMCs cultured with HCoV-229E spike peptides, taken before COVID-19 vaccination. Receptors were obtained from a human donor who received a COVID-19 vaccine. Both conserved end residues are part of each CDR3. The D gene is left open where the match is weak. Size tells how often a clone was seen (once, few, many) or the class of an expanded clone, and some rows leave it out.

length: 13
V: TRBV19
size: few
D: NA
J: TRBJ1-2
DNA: TGTGCCAGTAGTATAGCAGCCGCGAGGGGCTACACCTTC
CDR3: CASSIAAARGYTF

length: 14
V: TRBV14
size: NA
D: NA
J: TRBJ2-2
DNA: TGTGCCAGCACTAATACCTGGCCCGACGGGGAGCTGTTTTTT
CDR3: CASTNTWPDGELFF

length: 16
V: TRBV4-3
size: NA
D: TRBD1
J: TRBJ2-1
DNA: TGCGCCAGCAGCCAAGATAGGGACAGGAGATACAATGAGCAGTTCTTC
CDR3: CASSQDRDRRYNEQFF

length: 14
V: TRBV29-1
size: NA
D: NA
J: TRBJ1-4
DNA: TGCAGCGCCCGATTTGCAATGGAAAATGAAAAACTGTTTTTT
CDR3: CSARFAMENEKLFF

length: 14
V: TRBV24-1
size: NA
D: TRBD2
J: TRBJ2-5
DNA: TGTGCCACCAGTGAAGGGCAGGGAGGGGAGACCCAGTACTTC
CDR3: CATSEGQGGETQYF

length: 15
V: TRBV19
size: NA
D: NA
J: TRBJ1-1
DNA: TGTGCCAGTAGTATCGGGCGGACAATGAACACTGAAGCTTTCTTT
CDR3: CASSIGRTMNTEAFF

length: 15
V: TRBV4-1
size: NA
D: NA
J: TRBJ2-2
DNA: TGCGCCAGCAGCCAAGGGAAGGCGGGATCCGGGGAGCTGTTTTTT
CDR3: CASSQGKAGSGELFF

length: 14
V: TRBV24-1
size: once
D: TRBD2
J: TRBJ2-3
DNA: TGTGCCACCAGTCGAGCGGGATCTGAAGATACGCAGTATTTT
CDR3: CATSRAGSEDTQYF

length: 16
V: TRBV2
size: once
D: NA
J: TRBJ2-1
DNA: TGTGCCAGCAGGGCTTTTGAGGGCTCTGCCTACAATGAGCAGTTCTTC
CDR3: CASRAFEGSAYNEQFF

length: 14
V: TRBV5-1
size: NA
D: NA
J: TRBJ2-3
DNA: TGCGCCAGCAGTTTGGCTTCTAGCACAGATACGCAGTATTTT
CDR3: CASSLASSTDTQYF

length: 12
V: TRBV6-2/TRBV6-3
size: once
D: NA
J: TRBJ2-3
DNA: TGTGCCAGCAGTAAGACCACAGATACGCAGTATTTT
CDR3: CASSKTTDTQYF

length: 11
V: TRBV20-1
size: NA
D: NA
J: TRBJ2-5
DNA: TGCAGTGCTAAAGGGGAAGAGACCCAGTACTTC
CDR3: CSAKGEETQYF

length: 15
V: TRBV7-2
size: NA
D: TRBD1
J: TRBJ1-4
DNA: TGTGCCAGCAGACACTCCGGGACAGGGAGGGAAAAACTGTTTTTT
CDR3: CASRHSGTGREKLFF

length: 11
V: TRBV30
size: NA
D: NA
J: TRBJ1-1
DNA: TGTGCCTGGAGTGGTCGAACTGAAGCTTTCTTT
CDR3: CAWSGRTEAFF

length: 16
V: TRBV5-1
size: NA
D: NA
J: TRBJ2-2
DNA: TGCGCCAGCAGCTTGGCCGCTGGATTGAACACCGGGGAGCTGTTTTTT
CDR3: CASSLAAGLNTGELFF

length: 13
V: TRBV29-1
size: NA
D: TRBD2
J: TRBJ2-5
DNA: TGCAGCGTTGGATGGGGGGGAGGAGAGACCCAGTACTTC
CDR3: CSVGWGGGETQYF

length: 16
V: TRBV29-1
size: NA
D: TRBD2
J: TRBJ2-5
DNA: TGCAGCGTTGACCTAGCGGGGGGGCCGGAAGGAGAGACCCAGTACTTC
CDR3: CSVDLAGGPEGETQYF

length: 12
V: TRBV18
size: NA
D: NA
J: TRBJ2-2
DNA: TGTGCCAGCTCACCTTACACCGGGGAGCTGTTTTTT
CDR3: CASSPYTGELFF

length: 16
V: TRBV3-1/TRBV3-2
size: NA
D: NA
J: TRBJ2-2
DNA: TGTGCCAGCAGCCGCAAAGGGGGGGGTTACACCGGGGAGCTGTTTTTT
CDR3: CASSRKGGGYTGELFF

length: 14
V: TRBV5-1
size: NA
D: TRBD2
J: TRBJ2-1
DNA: TGCGCCAGCAGGACCGGGACTACCTACAATGAGCAGTTCTTC
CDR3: CASRTGTTYNEQFF

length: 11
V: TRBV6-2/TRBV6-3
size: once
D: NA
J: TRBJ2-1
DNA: TGTGCCAGCAGTTCCCCTTCAGAGCAGTTCTTC
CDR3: CASSSPSEQFF

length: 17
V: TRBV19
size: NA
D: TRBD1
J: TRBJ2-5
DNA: TGTGCCAGTAGTACGCTCCCTACAGGGGGCCGGCAAGAGACCCAGTACTTC
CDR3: CASSTLPTGGRQETQYF

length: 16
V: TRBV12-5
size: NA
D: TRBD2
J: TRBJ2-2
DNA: TGTGCTAGTGGTCCAGAGCGGGGGGGCTTGGCCGGGGAGCTGTTTTTT
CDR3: CASGPERGGLAGELFF

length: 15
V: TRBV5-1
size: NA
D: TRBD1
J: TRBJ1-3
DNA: TGCGCCAGCAGCACCGGACAGGGGGCAAGAAACACCATATATTTT
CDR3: CASSTGQGARNTIYF

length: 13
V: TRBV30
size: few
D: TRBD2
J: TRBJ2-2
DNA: TGTGCCTGGACTAGCGGGGGGCCAGGGGAGCTGTTTTTT
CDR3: CAWTSGGPGELFF

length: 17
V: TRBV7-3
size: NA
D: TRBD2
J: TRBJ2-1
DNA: TGTGCCAGCAGCTTACGGGCTAGCGGGGGGGCCTACAATGAGCAGTTCTTC
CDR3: CASSLRASGGAYNEQFF

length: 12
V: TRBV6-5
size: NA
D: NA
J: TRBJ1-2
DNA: TGTGCCAGCAGTCCTAGGGACTATGGCTACACCTTC
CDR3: CASSPRDYGYTF

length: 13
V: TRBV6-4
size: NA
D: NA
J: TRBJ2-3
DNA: TGTGCCAGCAGTGTGAGGCAGGCAGATACGCAGTATTTT
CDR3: CASSVRQADTQYF

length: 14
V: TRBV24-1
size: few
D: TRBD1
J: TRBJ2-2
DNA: TGTGCCACCTCCTTGGGACAGGGAGGCGGGGAGCTGTTTTTT
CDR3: CATSLGQGGGELFF

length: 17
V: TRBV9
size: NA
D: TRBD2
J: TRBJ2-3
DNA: TGTGCCAGCAGCGAACCAGGACTAGCGGGGGGCCCAGATACGCAGTATTTT
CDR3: CASSEPGLAGGPDTQYF

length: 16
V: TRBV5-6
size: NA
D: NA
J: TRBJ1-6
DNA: TGTGCCAGCAGCGTGGGACCGGCTGTTTTAGGGTCACCCCTCCACTTT
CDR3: CASSVGPAVLGSPLHF

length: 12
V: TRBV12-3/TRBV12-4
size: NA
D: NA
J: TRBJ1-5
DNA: TGTGCCAGCAGTTTAGAACGTCAGCCCCAGCATTTT
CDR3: CASSLERQPQHF

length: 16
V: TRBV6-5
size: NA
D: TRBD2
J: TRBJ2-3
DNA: TGTGCCAGCAGTTACATCGGTAGCGGGGGGGCGAATACGCAGTATTTT
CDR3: CASSYIGSGGANTQYF

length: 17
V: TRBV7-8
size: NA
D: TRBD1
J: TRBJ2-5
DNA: TGTGCCAGCAGCTCCAGAGGGACAGCCTTTAATCAAGAGACCCAGTACTTC
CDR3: CASSSRGTAFNQETQYF

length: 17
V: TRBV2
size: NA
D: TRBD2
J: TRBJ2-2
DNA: TGTGCCAGCAGACAATCCTCTAGCGGGGGGTACACCGGGGAGCTGTTTTTT
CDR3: CASRQSSSGGYTGELFF

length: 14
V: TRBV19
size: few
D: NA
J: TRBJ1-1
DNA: TGTGCCAGTAGTATAGGGTACGGGAACACTGAAGCTTTCTTT
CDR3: CASSIGYGNTEAFF

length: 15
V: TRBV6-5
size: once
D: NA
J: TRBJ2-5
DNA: TGTGCCAGCAGGAAAGTCAGGGGACCCCAAGAGACCCAGTACTTC
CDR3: CASRKVRGPQETQYF

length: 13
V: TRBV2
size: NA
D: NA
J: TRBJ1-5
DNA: TGTGCCAGCAGGGACAGTAGCAATCAGCCCCAGCATTTT
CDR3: CASRDSSNQPQHF

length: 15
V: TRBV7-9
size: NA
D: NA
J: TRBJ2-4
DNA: TGTGCCAGCAGCTCCGGAGGGACAGCCCAGAACATTCAGTACTTC
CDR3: CASSSGGTAQNIQYF

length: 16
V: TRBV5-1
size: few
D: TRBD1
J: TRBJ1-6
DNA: TGCGCCAGCAGCTTTCTAGGGACAGGGAATAATTCACCCCTCCACTTT
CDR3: CASSFLGTGNNSPLHF

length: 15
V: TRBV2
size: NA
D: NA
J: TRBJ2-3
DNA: TGTGCCAGCCAACTAGATCGCCTTAGCACAGATACGCAGTATTTT
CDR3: CASQLDRLSTDTQYF

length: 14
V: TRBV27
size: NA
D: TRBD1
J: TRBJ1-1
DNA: TGTGCCAGCAGTCCCCGACAGGGGAACACTGAAGCTTTCTTT
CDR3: CASSPRQGNTEAFF

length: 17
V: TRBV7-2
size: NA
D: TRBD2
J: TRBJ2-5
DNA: TGTGCCAGCAGCTTTGGAGGCCTAGCGGGGGTCGGAGAGACCCAGTACTTC
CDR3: CASSFGGLAGVGETQYF

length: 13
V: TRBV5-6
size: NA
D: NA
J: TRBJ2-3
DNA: TGTGCCAGCAGCTTGAGGGGCACAGATACGCAGTATTTT
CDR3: CASSLRGTDTQYF

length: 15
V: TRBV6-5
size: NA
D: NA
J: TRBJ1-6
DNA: TGTGCCAGCATCGACACTAGCTCCTATAATTCACCCCTCCACTTT
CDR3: CASIDTSSYNSPLHF

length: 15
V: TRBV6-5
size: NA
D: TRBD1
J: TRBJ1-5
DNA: TGTGCCAGCAGTCCAGACAGGGCACCTAATCAGCCCCAGCATTTT
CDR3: CASSPDRAPNQPQHF

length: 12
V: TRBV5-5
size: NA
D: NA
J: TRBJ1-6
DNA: TGTGCCAGCAGCTATTATAATTCACCCCTCCACTTT
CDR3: CASSYYNSPLHF

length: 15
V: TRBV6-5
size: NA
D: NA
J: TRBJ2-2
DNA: TGTGCCAGCAGTATCCGTGGGGCCGTCACCGGGGAGCTGTTTTTT
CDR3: CASSIRGAVTGELFF

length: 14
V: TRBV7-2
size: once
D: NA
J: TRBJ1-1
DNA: TGTGCCAGCAGCTTATATCGGACGAACACTGAAGCTTTCTTT
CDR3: CASSLYRTNTEAFF

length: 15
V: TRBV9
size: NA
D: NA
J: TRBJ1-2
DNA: TGTGCCAGCAGCGAGGGCCTTTATCGCGACTATGGCTACACCTTC
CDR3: CASSEGLYRDYGYTF

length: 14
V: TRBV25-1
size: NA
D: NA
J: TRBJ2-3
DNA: TGTGCCAGCAGTGAGGCAGGGAGCACAGATACGCAGTATTTT
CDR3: CASSEAGSTDTQYF

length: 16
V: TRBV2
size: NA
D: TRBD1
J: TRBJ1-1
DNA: TGTGCCAGCAGAAACGCCGGGACAGCAAGGCGAACTGAAGCTTTCTTT
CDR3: CASRNAGTARRTEAFF